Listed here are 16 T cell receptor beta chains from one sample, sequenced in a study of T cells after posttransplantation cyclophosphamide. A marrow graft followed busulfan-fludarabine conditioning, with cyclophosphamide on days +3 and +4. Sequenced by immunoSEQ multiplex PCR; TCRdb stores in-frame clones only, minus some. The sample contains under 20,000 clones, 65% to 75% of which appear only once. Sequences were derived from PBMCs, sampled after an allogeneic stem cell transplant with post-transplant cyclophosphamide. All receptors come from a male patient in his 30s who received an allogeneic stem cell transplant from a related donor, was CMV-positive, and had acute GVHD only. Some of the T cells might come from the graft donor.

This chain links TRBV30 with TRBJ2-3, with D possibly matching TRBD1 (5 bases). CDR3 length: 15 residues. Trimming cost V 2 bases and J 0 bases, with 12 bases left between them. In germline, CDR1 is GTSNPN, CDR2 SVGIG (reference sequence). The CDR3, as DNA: TGTGCCTGGAGTCCATTAGGGGCTAGCACAGATACGCAGTATTTT. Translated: CAWSPLGASTDTQYF. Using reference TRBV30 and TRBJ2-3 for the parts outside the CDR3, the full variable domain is SQTIHQWPATLVQPVGSPLSLECTVEGTSNPNLYWYRQAAGRGLQLLFYSVGIGQISSEVPQNLSASRPQDRQFILSSKKLLLSDSGFYLCAWSPLGASTDTQYFGPGTRLTVL.

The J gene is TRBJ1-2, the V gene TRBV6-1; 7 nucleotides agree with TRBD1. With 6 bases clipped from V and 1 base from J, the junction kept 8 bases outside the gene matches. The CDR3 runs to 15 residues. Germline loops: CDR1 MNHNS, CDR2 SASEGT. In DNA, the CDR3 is TGTGCCAGCAGCGCCGGGACAGTAGATAACTATGGCTACACCTTC. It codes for CASSAGTVDNYGYTF.

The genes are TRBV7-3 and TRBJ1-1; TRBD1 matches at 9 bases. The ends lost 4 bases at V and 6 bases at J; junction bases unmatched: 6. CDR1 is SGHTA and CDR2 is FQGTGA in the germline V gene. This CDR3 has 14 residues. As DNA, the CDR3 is TGTGCCAGCAGCTCGACAGGGGGAAAGGCTGAAGCTTTCTTT. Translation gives CASSSTGGKAEAFF.

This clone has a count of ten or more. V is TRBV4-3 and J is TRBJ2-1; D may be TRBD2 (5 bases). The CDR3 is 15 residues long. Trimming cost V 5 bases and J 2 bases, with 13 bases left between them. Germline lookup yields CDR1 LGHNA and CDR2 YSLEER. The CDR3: CASSEGSGTYNEQFF. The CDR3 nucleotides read TGCGCCAGCAGCGAGGGATCGGGGACCTACAATGAGCAGTTCTTC.

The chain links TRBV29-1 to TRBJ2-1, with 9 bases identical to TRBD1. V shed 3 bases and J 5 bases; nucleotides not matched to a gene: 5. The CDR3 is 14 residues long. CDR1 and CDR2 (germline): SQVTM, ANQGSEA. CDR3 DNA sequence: TGCAGCGTTGACGGGGGGACAGGGAACAATGAGCAGTTCTTC. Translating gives CSVDGGTGNNEQFF.

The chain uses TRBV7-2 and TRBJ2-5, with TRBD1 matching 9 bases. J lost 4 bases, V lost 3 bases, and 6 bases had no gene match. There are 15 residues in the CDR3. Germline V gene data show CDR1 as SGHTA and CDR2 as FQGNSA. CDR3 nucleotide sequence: TGTGCCAGCAGCTTCCAAACAGGGGGCGCAGAGACCCAGTACTTC. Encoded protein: CASSFQTGGAETQYF.

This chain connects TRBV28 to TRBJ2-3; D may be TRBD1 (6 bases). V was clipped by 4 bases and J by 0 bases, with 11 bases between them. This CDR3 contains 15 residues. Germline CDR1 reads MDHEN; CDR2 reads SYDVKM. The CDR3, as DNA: TGTGCCAGCAGTTCGAACAGGGAGAGCACAGATACGCAGTATTTT. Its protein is CASSSNRESTDTQYF.

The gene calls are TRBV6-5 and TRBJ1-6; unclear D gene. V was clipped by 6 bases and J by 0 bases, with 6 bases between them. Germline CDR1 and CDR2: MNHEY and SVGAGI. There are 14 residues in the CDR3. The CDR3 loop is CASSPSSYNSPLHF. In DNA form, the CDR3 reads TGTGCCAGCAGCCCGAGCTCCTATAATTCACCCCTCCACTTT.

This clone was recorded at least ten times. The CDR3 DNA is TGTGCCAGCAGCTTAGGGGCACAGGGGGCAAGAGGCTACACCTTC. Protein product: CASSLGAQGARGYTF. The chain links TRBV11-2 to TRBJ1-2, with 9 nucleotides matching TRBD1. Germline values: CDR1 SGHAT, CDR2 FQNNGV. V lost 1 base and J lost 8; bases outside the gene matches: 8. The CDR3 is 15 residues long.

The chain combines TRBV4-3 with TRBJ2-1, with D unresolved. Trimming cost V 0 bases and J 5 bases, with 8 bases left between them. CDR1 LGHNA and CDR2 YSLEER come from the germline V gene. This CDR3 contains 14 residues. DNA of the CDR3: TGCGCCAGCAGCCAAGATTGGAGAAACAATGAGCAGTTCTTC. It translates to CASSQDWRNNEQFF.

The DNA of the CDR3 is TGTGCAAGTCGCTTGGTATATCGGGACAGCGAAGAGACCCAGTACTTC. Its translation is CASRLVYRDSEETQYF. The chain recombines TRBV12-2 with TRBJ2-5; TRBD1 is taken as the D call from the table, unchecked against the DNA. TRBV12-2 constitutes a pseudogene. The CDR3 totals 16 residues.

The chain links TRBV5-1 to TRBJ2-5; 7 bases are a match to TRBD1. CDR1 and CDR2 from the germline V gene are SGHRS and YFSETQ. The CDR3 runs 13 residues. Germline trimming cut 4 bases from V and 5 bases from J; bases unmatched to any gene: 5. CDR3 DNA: TGCGCCAGCAGCGTACAGGGGTTGGAGACCCAGTACTTC. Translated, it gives CASSVQGLETQYF. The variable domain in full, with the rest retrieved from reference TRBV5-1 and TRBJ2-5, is KAGVTQTPRYLIKTRGQQVTLSCSPISGHRSVSWYQQTPGQGLQFLFEYFSETQRNKGNFPGRFSGRQFSNSRSEMNVSTLELGDSALYLCASSVQGLETQYFGPGTRLLVL.

In nucleotides, the CDR3 is TGCGCCAGCAGCTCGACAGGATTGACGGAGACCCAGTACTTC. It specifies CASSSTGLTETQYF. The chain has TRBV5-1 and TRBJ2-5; TRBD1 is a possible D gene (6 bases). This CDR3 has 14 residues. Trimming shortened V by 3 bases and J by 5 bases, and 14 bases separated the two germline ends. The germline V gene encodes CDR1 SGHRS and CDR2 YFSETQ.

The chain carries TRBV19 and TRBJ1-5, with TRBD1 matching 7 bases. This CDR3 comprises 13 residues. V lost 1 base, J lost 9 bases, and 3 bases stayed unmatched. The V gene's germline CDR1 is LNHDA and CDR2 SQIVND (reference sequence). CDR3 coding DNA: TGTGCCAGTAGTATAGCACAGGGGTGGCCCCAGCATTTT. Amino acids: CASSIAQGWPQHF.

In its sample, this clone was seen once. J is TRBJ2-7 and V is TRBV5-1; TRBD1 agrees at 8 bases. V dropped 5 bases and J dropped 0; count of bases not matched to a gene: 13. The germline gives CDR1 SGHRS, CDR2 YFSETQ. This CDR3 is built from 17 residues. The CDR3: CASSYAPRTGFSYEQYF. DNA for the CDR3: TGCGCCAGCAGTTACGCCCCCAGGACAGGGTTCTCCTACGAGCAGTACTTC.

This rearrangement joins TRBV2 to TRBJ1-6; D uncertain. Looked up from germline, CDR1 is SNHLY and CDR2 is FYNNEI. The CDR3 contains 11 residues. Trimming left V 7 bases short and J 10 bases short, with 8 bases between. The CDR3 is CASNGGSPLHF. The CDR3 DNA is TGTGCCAGCAACGGAGGATCACCCCTCCACTTT.